Below are 21 T cell receptor beta chains sequenced from a single sample in a study of T cells after yellow fever vaccination. TCRdb processed the 5' RACE reads anew with MiXCR; each CDR3 protein has one entry. The sample consists of about 370,000 distinct CDR3 sequences, approximately 10% of them appearing once. The sequencing used PBMCs, collected on the day of the first yellow fever vaccination. These receptors originate from a man in his late teens or twenties who received the YFV17D yellow fever vaccine.

The gene calls are TRBV7-2 and TRBJ2-3; 9 nucleotides align to TRBD2. The CDR3 has 14 amino acids. Germline CDR1 and CDR2: SGHTA and FQGNSA. The V and J ends lost 6 bases and 4 bases, in that order; junction bases with no gene match: 5. In DNA, the CDR3 is TGTGCCAGCAGGGCAGCGGGGGGCCCAGATACGCAGTATTTT. Translation gives CASRAAGGPDTQYF.

The chain uses TRBV5-4 and TRBJ1-6; 10 nucleotides agree with TRBD1. Germline V CDR1 and CDR2: SGHNT, YYREEE (reference sequence). CDR3 length: 15 amino acids. V shed 4 bases, J shed 10 bases, and the junction held 8 bases outside the gene matches. This CDR3 reads CASSTGTGVRSPLHF. DNA for the CDR3: TGTGCCAGCAGCACCGGGACAGGGGTTCGCTCACCCCTCCACTTT.

This clonotype has just a few counts. The V and J genes are TRBV4-3 and TRBJ2-4; TRBD1 or TRBD2 may be the D gene (5 bases each). Between the trimmed V and J ends, which lost 0 bases and 6 bases, there was a span of 15 bases. The germline V gene has CDR1 LGHNA and CDR2 YSLEER. The CDR3 is 16 amino acids. The chain's CDR3 is CASSQDNTRGANIQYF. In nucleotides, the CDR3 is TGCGCCAGCAGCCAAGATAATACGAGGGGTGCAAACATTCAGTACTTC.

This clonotype was detected only a few times. This rearrangement joins TRBV6-5 to TRBJ1-1; maybe TRBD1 (6 bases). Germline V CDR1 and CDR2: MNHEY, SVGAGI. This CDR3 is 15 amino acids long. V was cut by 2 bases and J by 6 bases, with 16 bases left in between. CDR3 coding DNA: TGTGCCAGCAGTTACAGATGGGGGCCCACGCCTGAAGCTTTCTTT. Translated: CASSYRWGPTPEAFF.

This clonotype was found a few times. V usage is TRBV5-1 and J usage is TRBJ1-2; D gene uncertain. The CDR3 has 13 residues. Trimming removed 7 bases at V and 0 bases at J, with 10 bases between. The germline V gene has CDR1 SGHRS and CDR2 YFSETQ. The CDR3 is CASRTGPNYGYTF. CDR3 coding DNA: TGCGCCAGCCGAACGGGCCCTAACTATGGCTACACCTTC.

V and J are TRBV12-3 or TRBV12-4 and TRBJ1-2; no clear D. The V gene lost 5 bases and the J gene lost 0 bases, with 7 bases spanning the gap. The CDR3 has 13 amino acids. This chain's CDR3 is CASSGEANYGYTF. The CDR3 nucleotides read TGTGCCAGCAGTGGGGAGGCTAACTATGGCTACACCTTC.

This clonotype was counted between two and nine times. This rearrangement joins TRBV4-3 to TRBJ2-2; TRBD2 matches 8 bases. This CDR3 is built from 15 residues. Germline V CDR1 and CDR2: LGHNA, YSLEER. Trimming took 3 bases from V and 6 from J; bases not matched to a gene: 6. The CDR3 loop reads CASSHKPAGAGELFF. CDR3 coding DNA: TGCGCCAGCAGCCACAAACCAGCGGGGGCCGGGGAGCTGTTTTTT.

The V gene is TRBV7-2, the J gene TRBJ1-5, with 7 bases matching TRBD1. There are 15 residues in the CDR3. V lost 7 bases, J lost 7 bases, and 13 bases stayed unmatched. Germline CDR1 SGHTA, CDR2 FQGNSA. The CDR3 loop reads CASTSTGVVGQPQHF. The CDR3 nucleotides read TGTGCCAGCACCTCCACAGGGGTTGTAGGGCAGCCCCAGCATTTT.

The chain combines TRBV19 with TRBJ2-1; D tentatively reads TRBD1 or TRBD2 (5 bases each). The CDR3 loop spans 13 amino acids. Per germline, CDR1 LNHDA and CDR2 SQIVND (reference sequence). Trimming left V 10 bases short and J 4 bases short, with 14 bases between. CDR3 sequence: CATNGEGYNEQFF. CDR3 DNA sequence: TGTGCCACAAACGGCGAGGGGTACAATGAGCAGTTCTTC.

This clonotype appeared a few times. The chain is built from TRBV4-3 and TRBJ1-4; no firm D call. Per germline, CDR1 LGHNA and CDR2 YSLEER. The V end was cut by 3 bases, the J end by 5 bases, with 7 bases between. This CDR3 is built from 13 residues. The CDR3 bases are TGCGCCAGCAGCCACCTAAACAATGAAAAACTGTTTTTT. Translated: CASSHLNNEKLFF.

The genes are TRBV7-2 and TRBJ1-4, with TRBD1 as a possible D gene (6 bases). The CDR3 totals 17 residues. V shed 1 base and J shed 3 bases, with 15 bases lying between them. From germline, CDR1 is SGHTA and CDR2 FQGNSA. CDR3 nucleotide sequence: TGTGCCAGCAGCTTAGTCCCAGGGGCGGTGGCTAATGAAAAACTGTTTTTT. Translating gives CASSLVPGAVANEKLFF.

The V call is TRBV28, the J call TRBJ2-7; tentative D call: TRBD1 (7 bases). Germline assignment: CDR1 MDHEN and CDR2 SYDVKM. Between the trimmed V and J ends, which lost 3 bases and 3 bases, there was a span of 12 bases. The CDR3 length is 14 residues. The CDR3 sequence is CASSLRDSNYEQYV. CDR3 coding DNA: TGTGCCAGCAGTTTGCGGGACAGCAACTACGAGCAGTACGTC.

V is TRBV3-1 and J is TRBJ2-3, with 10 bases that match TRBD2. With 3 bases clipped from V and 4 bases from J, the junction kept 7 bases outside the gene matches. The CDR3 has 16 residues. CDR1 LGHDT and CDR2 YNNKEL come from the germline V gene (reference sequence). The CDR3 DNA follows: TGTGCCAGCAGCCAGGCTAGCGGGGGTAGCCCAGATACGCAGTATTTT. Residues: CASSQASGGSPDTQYF.

In this sample, this clonotype turned up a few times. V and J are TRBV19 and TRBJ1-4; unclear D gene. V was clipped by 3 bases and J by 14 bases, with 16 bases between them. The germline V gene has CDR1 LNHDA and CDR2 SQIVND (reference sequence). CDR3 length: 13 amino acids. The CDR3 protein is CASSMTNGGGLFF. The CDR3 DNA reads TGTGCCAGTAGTATGACCAACGGAGGCGGGCTGTTTTTT.

This clonotype was observed a handful of times. The chain is built from TRBV7-2 and TRBJ2-3; 11 nucleotides line up with TRBD2. Germline CDR1 SGHTA, CDR2 FQGNSA. The V gene end was trimmed by 5 bases and the J gene end by 5 bases; junction bases not matched to a gene: 6. CDR3 length: 15 amino acids. CDR3 protein: CASSISGGGVDTQYF. The CDR3 bases are TGTGCCAGCAGCATTAGCGGGGGGGGGGTAGATACGCAGTATTTT.

The genes are TRBV2 and TRBJ2-1; TRBD1 agrees at 7 bases. V gave up 8 bases and J gave up 8 bases; unmatched junction bases: 18. Germline assignment: CDR1 SNHLY and CDR2 FYNNEI. The CDR3 runs to 16 residues. The CDR3 region is CASVEVSLIGTDEQFF. In DNA, the CDR3 is TGTGCCAGCGTGGAAGTGAGCTTAATAGGGACAGATGAGCAGTTCTTC.

This clonotype showed up just a few times. The V call is TRBV12-3 or TRBV12-4, the J call TRBJ2-1, with D perhaps matching TRBD1 or TRBD2 (5 bases each). The ends were cut back, 6 bases at V and 10 bases at J, with 13 bases in the middle. This CDR3 region has 12 residues. CDR3 protein: CASRPGWREQFF. In DNA, the CDR3 is TGTGCCAGCAGACCAGGGTGGAGGGAGCAGTTCTTC.

This clonotype was detected only a few times. The gene calls are TRBV6-5 and TRBJ2-7, with D perhaps assigned TRBD1 or TRBD2 (6 bases each). Germline values: CDR1 MNHEY, CDR2 SVGAGI. The CDR3 has 13 residues. V shed 0 bases and J shed 6 bases, with 9 bases lying between them. The CDR3 nucleotides are TGTGCCAGCAGTTACTCTTCGGGGGCCGAGCAGTACGTC. It codes for CASSYSSGAEQYV.

This sequence joins TRBV15 and TRBJ2-5; the D gene is possibly TRBD2 (6 bases). The CDR3 extends over 15 amino acids. Trimming stripped 1 base from V and 0 bases from J, with 9 bases between. Germline V gene lookup returns CDR1 LNHNV and CDR2 YYDKDF (reference sequence). The CDR3 region is CATSRGAGYQETQYF. The CDR3 DNA follows: TGTGCCACCAGCAGAGGGGCGGGGTACCAAGAGACCCAGTACTTC.

Ten or more counts support this clonotype. The V and J genes are TRBV19 and TRBJ1-5, with TRBD1 matching over 7 bases. The CDR3 totals 16 residues. Germline V CDR1 and CDR2: LNHDA, SQIVND (reference sequence). Losses at the gene ends were 5 bases for V and 2 bases for J; bases not matched to a gene: 9. The CDR3 coding sequence is TGTGCCAGTAGTGTCAACAGGGGCGGTGGCAATCAGCCCCAGCATTTT. It yields the protein CASSVNRGGGNQPQHF.

This clonotype was observed a handful of times. The chain's CDR3 is CASSQEGGGTQETQYF. Written as DNA, the CDR3 is TGCGCCAGCAGCCAAGAGGGCGGGGGGACCCAAGAGACCCAGTACTTC. This chain joins TRBV4-3 and TRBJ2-5; 8 positions agree with TRBD2. The V and J ends lost 0 bases and 1 base, in that order; junction bases with no gene match: 4. CDR3 size: 16 residues. The germline V gene encodes CDR1 LGHNA and CDR2 YSLEER.